Detailed here is one T cell receptor beta chain. Germline V gene sequence: CDR1 MNHEY, CDR2 SVGAGI. The junction had 6 bases not matched to a gene; V was cut back by 6 bases and J by 6 bases. There are 14 residues in the CDR3. This sample was taken from a study of blood T cell repertoires in COVID-19. Here immunoSEQ multiplex PCR was the method, and the copy in TCRdb shows in-frame clones only, minus some. The profile shows about 100,000 clones, just under 80% of them singletons. The sequenced sample consisted of peripheral blood. V usage is TRBV6-5 and J usage is TRBJ1-5, with TRBD1 matching over 9 bases. The source is a woman in her 70s with acute or convalescent COVID-19. The DNA for the CDR3 is TGTGCCAGCAGAGAGGGACAGGGTTTTCAGCCCCAGCATTTT. This translates into CASREGQGFQPQHF.